The sample holds many counts of the clone carrying this T cell receptor (beta chain). Its cognate antigen is unknown. Researchers took RNA transcripts and amplified the TCR beta CDR3 regions from them. HTBI primers drove first-round RT-PCR of the TCR CDR3. One entry per CDR3 protein results from TCRdb running MiXCR on the multiplex PCR reads. The sample has over 650,000 distinct CDR3 sequences; 16% are singletons. There are 13 residues in the CDR3. J lost 10 bases, V lost 4 bases, and 7 bases had no gene match. Germline V gene sequence: CDR1 LGHDT, CDR2 YNNKEL (reference sequence). The source of the sample is a study of T cells in Graves' hyperthyroidism and ophthalmopathy. Findings and limits, study-wide: Also found in blood were most expanded thyroid clonotypes above 0.001.

Stability of Graves' hyperthyroidism was defined as absent ophthalmopathy progression within 18 months. Those with hyperthyroidism were 18 to 65 years old, newly diagnosed, and ill for under 2 months. The chain couples TRBV3-1 to TRBJ2-1; 7 bases match TRBD2. Material for sequencing was blood. The sequence was obtained from a man aged 18 to 30 with Graves' hyperthyroidism. CDR3 sequence reads: CASSPRSSGEQFF. As DNA, the CDR3 is TGTGCCAGCAGCCCCCGATCTAGCGGAGAGCAGTTCTTC.